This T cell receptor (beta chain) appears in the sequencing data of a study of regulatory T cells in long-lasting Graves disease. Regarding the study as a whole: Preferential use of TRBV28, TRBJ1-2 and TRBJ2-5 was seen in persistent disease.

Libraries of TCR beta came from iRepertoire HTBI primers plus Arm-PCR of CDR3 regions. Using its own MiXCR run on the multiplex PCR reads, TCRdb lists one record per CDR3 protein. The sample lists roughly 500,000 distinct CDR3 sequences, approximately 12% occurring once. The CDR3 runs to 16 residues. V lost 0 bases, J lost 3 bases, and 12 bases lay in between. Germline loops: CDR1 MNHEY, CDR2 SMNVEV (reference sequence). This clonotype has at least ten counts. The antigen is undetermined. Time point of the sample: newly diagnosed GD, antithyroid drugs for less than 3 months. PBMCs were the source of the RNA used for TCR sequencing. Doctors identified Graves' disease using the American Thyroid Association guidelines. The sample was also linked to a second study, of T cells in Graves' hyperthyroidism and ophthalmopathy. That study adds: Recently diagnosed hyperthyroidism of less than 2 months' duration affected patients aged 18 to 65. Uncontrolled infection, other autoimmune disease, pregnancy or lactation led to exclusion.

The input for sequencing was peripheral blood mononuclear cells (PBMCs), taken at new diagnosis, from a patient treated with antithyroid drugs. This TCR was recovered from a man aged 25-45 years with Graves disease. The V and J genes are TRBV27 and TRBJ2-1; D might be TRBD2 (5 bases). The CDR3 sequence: CASSLSIGLDYNEQFF. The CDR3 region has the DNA TGTGCCAGCAGTTTATCGATCGGACTGGACTACAATGAGCAGTTCTTC.